This T cell receptor beta chain was sequenced for a study of blood T cells in healthy people across ages. On the study more broadly: Per every two T cells, about one barcoded beta molecule was captured by template switching.

The CDR3 runs to 12 residues. Germline V gene sequence: CDR1 SGHDN, CDR2 FVKESK. V shed 4 bases and J shed 8 bases, with 11 bases lying between them. A sample-barcoded 5' primer and a J-beta primer mix were used in a second PCR of about 6 to 11 cycles. Unique molecular identifiers of 12 random nucleotides labeled each cDNA. TCRdb re-derived calls from the 5' RACE reads in MiXCR, one entry per CDR3 protein. The top ten hold around 12% of the sample, which has around 1.1 million distinct CDR3 sequences, less than 45% seen once. Russia was home to the donors, healthy Caucasian individuals aged roughly 6 to 90. Investigators took around 11 milliliters of peripheral blood from every donor.

The sample taken for sequencing was blood. V usage is TRBV14 and J usage is TRBJ1-1, with unresolved D. The receptor's source is a man aged 18 to 30 in good health. The CDR3 DNA is TGTGCCAGCAGCCGCCGGGCCGCAGAAGCTTTCTTT. Translating gives CASSRRAAEAFF. Variable domain in full (rest from reference TRBV14 and TRBJ1-1): EAGVTQFPSHSVIEKGQTVTLRCDPISGHDNLYWYRRVMGKEIKFLLHFVKESKQDESGMPNNRFLAERTGGTYSTLKVQPAELEDSGVYFCASSRRAAEAFFGQGTRLTVV.